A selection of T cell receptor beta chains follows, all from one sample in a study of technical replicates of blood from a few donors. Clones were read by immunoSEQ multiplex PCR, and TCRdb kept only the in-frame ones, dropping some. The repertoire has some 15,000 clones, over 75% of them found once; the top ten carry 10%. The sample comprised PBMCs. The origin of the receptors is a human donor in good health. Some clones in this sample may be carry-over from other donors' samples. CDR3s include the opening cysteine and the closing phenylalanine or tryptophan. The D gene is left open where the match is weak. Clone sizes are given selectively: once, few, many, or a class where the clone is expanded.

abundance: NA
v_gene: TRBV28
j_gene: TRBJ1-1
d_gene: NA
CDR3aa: CASTETPNTEAFF
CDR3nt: TGTGCCAGCACCGAGACACCGAACACTGAAGCTTTCTTT

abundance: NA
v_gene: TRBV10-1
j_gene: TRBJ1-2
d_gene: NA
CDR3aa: CASSGQANYGYTF
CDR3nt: TGCGCCAGCAGTGGACAGGCTAACTATGGCTACACCTTC

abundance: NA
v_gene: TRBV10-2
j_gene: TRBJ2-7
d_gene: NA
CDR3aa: CASNNHGQFYEQYF
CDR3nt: TGCGCCAGCAACAACCATGGGCAGTTCTACGAGCAGTACTTC

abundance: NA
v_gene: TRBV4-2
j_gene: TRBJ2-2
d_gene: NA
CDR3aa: CASSQEGEAGELFF
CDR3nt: TGTGCCAGCAGCCAAGAGGGCGAAGCCGGGGAGCTGTTTTTT

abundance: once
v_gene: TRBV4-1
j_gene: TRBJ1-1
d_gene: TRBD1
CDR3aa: CASSLDRGSTEAFF
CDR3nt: TGCGCCAGCAGCCTAGACAGGGGGAGCACTGAAGCTTTCTTT

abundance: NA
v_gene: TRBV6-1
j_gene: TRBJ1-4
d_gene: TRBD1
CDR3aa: CASSEAIGTDNEKLFF
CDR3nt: TGTGCCAGCAGTGAAGCTATCGGGACAGATAATGAAAAACTGTTTTTT

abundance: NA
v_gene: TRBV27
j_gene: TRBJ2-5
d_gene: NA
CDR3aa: CASRLGAGETQYF
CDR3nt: TGTGCCAGCAGGTTAGGGGCGGGGGAGACCCAGTACTTC

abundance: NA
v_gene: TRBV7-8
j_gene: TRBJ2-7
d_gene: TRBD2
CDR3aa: CASSPGLAGVEQYF
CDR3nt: TGTGCCAGCAGCCCAGGACTAGCGGGAGTCGAGCAGTACTTC

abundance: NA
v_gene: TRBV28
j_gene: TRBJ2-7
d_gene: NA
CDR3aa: CASSLVYAASERNEQYF
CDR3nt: TGTGCCAGCAGTTTAGTATATGCGGCTAGCGAAAGGAACGAGCAGTACTTC

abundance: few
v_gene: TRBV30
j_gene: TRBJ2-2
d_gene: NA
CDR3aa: CAWNWGDSNTGELFF
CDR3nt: TGTGCCTGGAACTGGGGGGACTCGAACACCGGGGAGCTGTTTTTT

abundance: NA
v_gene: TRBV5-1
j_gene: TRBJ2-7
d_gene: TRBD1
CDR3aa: CASSLVSGTGVEQYF
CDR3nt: TGCGCCAGCAGCTTGGTTTCCGGGACAGGGGTCGAGCAGTACTTC

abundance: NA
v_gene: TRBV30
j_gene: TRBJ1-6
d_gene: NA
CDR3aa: CAWTITQYNSPLHF
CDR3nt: TGTGCCTGGACCATCACACAGTATAATTCACCCCTCCACTTT

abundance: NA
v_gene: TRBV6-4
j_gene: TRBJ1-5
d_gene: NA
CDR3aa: CASSATGSGQPQHF
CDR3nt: TGTGCCAGCAGCGCAACAGGGTCCGGTCAGCCCCAGCATTTT

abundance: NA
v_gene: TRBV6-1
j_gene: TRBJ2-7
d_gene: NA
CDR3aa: CATTTGQSYEQYF
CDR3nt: TGTGCCACCACGACAGGCCAATCCTACGAGCAGTACTTC

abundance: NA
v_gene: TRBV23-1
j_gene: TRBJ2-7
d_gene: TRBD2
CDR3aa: CASSPRTSGTPYYEQYF
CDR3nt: TGCGCCAGCAGTCCAAGGACTAGCGGGACCCCTTACTACGAGCAGTACTTC

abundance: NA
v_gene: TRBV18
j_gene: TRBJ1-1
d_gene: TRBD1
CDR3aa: CASSRSQGANTEAFF
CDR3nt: TGTGCCAGCTCACGCTCACAGGGGGCGAATACTGAAGCTTTCTTT

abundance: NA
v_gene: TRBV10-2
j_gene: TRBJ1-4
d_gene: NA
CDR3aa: CAIARQVNEKLFF
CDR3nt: TGCGCCATCGCTCGACAGGTTAATGAAAAACTGTTTTTT

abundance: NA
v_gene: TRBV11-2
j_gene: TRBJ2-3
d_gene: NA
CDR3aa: CASSLEWDRGRGTQYF
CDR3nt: TGTGCCAGCAGCTTAGAATGGGATCGGGGCAGGGGTACGCAGTATTTT

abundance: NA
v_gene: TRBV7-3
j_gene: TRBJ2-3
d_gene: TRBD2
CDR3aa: CASSLREGDTQYF
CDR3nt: TGTGCCAGCAGCTTACGGGAGGGGGATACGCAGTATTTT

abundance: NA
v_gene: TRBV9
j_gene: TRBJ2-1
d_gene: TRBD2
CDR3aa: CASSPRLAGGYNEQFF
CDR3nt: TGTGCCAGCAGCCCCCGACTAGCGGGAGGGTACAATGAGCAGTTCTTC

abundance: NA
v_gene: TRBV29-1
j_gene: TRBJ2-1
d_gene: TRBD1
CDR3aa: CSAGTGGYNEQFF
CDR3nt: TGCAGCGCGGGGACAGGGGGATACAATGAGCAGTTCTTC

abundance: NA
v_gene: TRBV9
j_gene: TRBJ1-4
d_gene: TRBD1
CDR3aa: CASSGTGSAEKLFF
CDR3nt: TGTGCCAGCAGTGGGACAGGGAGTGCGGAAAAACTGTTTTTT

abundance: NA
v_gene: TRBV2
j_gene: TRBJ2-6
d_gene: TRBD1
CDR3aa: CASSERQGVPSGANVLTF
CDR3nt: TGTGCCAGCAGTGAAAGACAGGGGGTCCCCTCTGGGGCCAACGTCCTGACTTTC

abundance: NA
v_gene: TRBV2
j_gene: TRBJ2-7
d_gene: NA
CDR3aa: CASTTGGNAFYEQYF
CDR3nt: TGTGCCAGCACGACCGGGGGTAACGCGTTCTACGAGCAGTACTTC

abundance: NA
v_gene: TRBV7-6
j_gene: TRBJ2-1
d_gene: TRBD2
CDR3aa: CASSLLAGVNEQFF
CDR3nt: TGTGCCAGCAGCTTGCTAGCGGGCGTCAATGAGCAGTTCTTC

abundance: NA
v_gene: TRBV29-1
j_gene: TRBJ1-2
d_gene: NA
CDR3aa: CSAPQPDSSRGYTF
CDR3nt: TGCAGCGCCCCACAGCCAGACAGTAGTCGCGGCTACACCTTC

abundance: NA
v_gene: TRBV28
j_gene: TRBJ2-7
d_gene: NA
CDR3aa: CASTSTNYEQYF
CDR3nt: TGTGCCAGCACGAGCACCAACTACGAGCAGTACTTC

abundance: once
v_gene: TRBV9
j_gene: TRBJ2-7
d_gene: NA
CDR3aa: CASSEEGYEQYF
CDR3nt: TGTGCCAGCAGCGAAGAGGGTTACGAGCAGTACTTC

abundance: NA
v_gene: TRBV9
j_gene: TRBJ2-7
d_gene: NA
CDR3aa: CASSVGRGLPDYEQYF
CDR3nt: TGTGCCAGCAGCGTAGGAAGGGGGTTACCCGACTACGAGCAGTACTTC

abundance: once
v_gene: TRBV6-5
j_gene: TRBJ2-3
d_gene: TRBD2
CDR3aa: CASSNTRREVDTQYF
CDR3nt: TGTGCCAGCAGCAATACTAGGCGGGAGGTAGATACGCAGTATTTT

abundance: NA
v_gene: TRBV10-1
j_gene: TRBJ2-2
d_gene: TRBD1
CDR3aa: CASSEGRGLTGELFF
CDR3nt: TGCGCCAGCAGTGAGGGCAGGGGGCTCACCGGGGAGCTGTTTTTT

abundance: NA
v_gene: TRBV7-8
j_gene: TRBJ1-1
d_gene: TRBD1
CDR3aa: CASSLDRALEAFF
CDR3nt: TGTGCCAGCAGCTTGGACAGGGCCCTTGAAGCTTTCTTT

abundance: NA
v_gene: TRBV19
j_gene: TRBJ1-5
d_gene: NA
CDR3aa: CASGEGGGRYNQPQHF
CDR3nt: TGTGCCAGCGGCGAAGGGGGGGGGCGATACAATCAGCCCCAGCATTTT

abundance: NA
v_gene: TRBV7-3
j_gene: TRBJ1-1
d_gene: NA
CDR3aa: CASSNRVEAFF
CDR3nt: TGTGCCAGCAGCAACAGGGTTGAAGCTTTCTTT

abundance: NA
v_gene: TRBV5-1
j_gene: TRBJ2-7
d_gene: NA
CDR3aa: CASSRAEMYEQYF
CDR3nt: TGCGCCAGCTCCAGGGCGGAAATGTACGAGCAGTACTTC

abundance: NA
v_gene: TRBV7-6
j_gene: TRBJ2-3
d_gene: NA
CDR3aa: CASSSQTADTQYF
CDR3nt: TGTGCCAGCAGCTCCCAGACTGCAGATACGCAGTATTTT

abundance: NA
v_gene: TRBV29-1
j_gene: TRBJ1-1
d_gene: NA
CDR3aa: CSVDNGDWRGTEAFF
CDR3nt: TGCAGCGTTGACAATGGGGACTGGCGAGGCACTGAAGCTTTCTTT

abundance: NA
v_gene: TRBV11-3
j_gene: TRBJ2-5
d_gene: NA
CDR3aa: CASSPGGLNQETQYF
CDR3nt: TGTGCCAGCAGCCCAGGGGGGCTGAACCAAGAGACCCAGTACTTC

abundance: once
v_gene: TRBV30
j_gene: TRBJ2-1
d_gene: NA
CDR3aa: CAWDQTGGLFF
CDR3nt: TGTGCCTGGGATCAGACAGGAGGCTTGTTCTTC

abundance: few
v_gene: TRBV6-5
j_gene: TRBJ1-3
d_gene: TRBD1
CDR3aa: CASSGTGGNTIYF
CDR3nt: TGTGCCAGCAGCGGGACAGGGGGAAACACCATATATTTT

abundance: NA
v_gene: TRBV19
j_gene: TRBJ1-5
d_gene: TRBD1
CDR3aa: CASSMYRGPDQPQHF
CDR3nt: TGTGCCAGTAGTATGTACAGGGGCCCCGATCAGCCCCAGCATTTT

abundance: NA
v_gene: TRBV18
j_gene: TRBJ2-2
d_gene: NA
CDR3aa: CASSPSSVLIGGELFF
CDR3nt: TGTGCCAGCTCACCATCTAGCGTTTTGATTGGCGGGGAGCTGTTTTTT

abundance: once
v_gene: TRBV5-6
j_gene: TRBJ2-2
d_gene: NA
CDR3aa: CASSLGGTGELFF
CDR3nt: TGTGCCAGCAGCTTGGGAGGCACCGGGGAGCTGTTTTTT

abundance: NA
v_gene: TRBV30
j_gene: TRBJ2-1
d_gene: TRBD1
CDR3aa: CAWSRGDSSYNEQFF
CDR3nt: TGTGCCTGGAGTAGAGGGGACAGCTCCTACAATGAGCAGTTCTTC

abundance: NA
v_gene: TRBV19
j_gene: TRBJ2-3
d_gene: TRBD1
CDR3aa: CASSNQQGAGTDTQYF
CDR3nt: TGTGCCAGTAGTAACCAACAGGGGGCAGGCACAGATACGCAGTATTTT

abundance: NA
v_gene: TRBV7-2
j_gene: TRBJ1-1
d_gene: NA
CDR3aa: CASSFGGATEAFF
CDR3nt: TGTGCCAGCAGCTTCGGGGGGGCCACTGAAGCTTTCTTT

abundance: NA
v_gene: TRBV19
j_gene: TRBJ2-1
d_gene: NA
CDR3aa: CASSRTLELGEQFF
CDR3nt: TGTGCCAGTAGCCGTACTCTAGAGTTGGGTGAGCAGTTCTTC

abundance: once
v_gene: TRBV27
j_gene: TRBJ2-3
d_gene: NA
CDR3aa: CASSLMGQDTQYF
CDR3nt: TGTGCCAGCAGTTTAATGGGACAAGATACGCAGTATTTT

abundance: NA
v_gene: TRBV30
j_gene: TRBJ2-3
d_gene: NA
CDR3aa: CAWSPQGDTQYF
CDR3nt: TGTGCCTGGAGCCCACAGGGCGATACGCAGTATTTT

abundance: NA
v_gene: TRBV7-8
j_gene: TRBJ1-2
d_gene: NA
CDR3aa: CASSLRANYGYTF
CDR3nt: TGTGCCAGCAGTTTGAGGGCTAACTATGGCTACACCTTC

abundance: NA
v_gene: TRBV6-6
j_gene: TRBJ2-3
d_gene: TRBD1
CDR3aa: CASRPGQTDTQYF
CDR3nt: TGTGCCAGCAGACCGGGACAGACAGATACGCAGTATTTT

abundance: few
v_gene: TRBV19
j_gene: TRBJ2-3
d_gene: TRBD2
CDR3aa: CASSTEAGRADTQYF
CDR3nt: TGTGCCAGTAGTACGGAGGCAGGGAGGGCAGATACGCAGTATTTT

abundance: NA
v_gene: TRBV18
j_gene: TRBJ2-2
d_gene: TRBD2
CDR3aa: CASSPQGTSLGRELFF
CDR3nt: TGTGCCAGCTCACCACAAGGGACTAGTTTAGGCCGGGAGCTGTTTTTT

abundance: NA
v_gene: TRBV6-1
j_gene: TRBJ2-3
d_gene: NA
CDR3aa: CASSGETRITDTQYF
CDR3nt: TGTGCCAGCAGTGGCGAGACTAGGATCACAGATACGCAGTATTTT

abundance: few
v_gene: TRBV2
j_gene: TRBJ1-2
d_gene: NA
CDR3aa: CASSAFNYGYTF
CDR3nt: TGTGCCAGCAGTGCGTTTAACTATGGCTACACCTTC

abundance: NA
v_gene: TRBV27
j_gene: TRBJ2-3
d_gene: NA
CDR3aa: CASSLSFTRAGTDTQYF
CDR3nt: TGTGCCAGCAGTTTATCCTTCACGAGAGCAGGAACAGATACGCAGTATTTT

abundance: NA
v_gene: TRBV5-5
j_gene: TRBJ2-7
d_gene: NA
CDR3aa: CASSPQGPYEQYF
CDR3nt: TGTGCCAGCAGCCCGCAGGGTCCCTACGAGCAGTACTTC